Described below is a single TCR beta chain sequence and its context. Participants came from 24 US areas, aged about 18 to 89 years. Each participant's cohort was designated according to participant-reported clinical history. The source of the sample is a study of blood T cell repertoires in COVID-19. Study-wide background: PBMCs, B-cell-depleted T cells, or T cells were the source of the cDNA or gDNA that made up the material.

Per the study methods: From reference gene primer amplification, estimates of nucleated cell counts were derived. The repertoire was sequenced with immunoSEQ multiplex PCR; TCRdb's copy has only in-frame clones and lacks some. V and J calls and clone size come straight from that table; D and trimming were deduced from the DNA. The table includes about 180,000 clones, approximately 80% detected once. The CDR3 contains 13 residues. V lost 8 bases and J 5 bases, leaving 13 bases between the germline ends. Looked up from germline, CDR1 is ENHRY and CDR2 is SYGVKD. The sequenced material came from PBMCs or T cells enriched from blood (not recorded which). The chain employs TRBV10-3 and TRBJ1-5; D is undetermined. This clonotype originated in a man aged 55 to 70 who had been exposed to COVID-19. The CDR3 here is CAIRDTSDQPQHF. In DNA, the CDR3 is TGTGCCATCCGAGACACCTCCGATCAGCCCCAGCATTTT.